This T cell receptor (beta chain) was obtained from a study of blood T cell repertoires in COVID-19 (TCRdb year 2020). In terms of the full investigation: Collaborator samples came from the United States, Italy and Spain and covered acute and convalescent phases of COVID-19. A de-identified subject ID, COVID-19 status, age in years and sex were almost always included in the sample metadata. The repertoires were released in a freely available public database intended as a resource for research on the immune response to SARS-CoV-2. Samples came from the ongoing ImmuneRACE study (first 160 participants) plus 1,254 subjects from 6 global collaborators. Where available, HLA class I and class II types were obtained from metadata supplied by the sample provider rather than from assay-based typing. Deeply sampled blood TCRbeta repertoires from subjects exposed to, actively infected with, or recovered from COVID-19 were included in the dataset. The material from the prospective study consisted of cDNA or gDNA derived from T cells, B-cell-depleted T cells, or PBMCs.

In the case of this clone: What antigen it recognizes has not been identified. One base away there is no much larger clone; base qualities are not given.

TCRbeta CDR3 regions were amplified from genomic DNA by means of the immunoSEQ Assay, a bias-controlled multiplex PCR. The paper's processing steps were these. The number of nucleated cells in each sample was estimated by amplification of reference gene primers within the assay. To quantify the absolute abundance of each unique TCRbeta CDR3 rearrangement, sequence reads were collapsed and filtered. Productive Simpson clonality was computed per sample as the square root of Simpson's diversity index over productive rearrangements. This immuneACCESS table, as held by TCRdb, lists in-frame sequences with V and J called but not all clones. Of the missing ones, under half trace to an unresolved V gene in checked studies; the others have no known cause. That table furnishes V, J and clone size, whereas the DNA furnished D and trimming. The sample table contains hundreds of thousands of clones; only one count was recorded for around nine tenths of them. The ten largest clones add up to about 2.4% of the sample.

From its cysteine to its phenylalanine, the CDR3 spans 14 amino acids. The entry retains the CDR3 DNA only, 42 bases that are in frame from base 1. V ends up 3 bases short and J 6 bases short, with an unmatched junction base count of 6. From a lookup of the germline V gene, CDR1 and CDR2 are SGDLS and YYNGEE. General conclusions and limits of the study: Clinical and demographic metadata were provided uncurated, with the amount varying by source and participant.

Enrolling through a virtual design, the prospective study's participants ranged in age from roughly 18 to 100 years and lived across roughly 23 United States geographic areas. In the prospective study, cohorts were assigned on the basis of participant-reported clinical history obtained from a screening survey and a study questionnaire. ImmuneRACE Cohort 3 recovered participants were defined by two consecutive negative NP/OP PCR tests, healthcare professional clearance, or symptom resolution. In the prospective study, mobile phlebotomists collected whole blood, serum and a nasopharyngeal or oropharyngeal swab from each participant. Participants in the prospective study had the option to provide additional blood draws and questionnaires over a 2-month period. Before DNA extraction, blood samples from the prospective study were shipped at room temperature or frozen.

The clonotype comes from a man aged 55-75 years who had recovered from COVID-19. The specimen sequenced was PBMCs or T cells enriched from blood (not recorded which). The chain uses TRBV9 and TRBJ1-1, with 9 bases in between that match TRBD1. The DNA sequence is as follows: TGTGCCAGCAGCGCCCAGGGACAGGGAGCTGAAGCTTTCTTT. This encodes CASSAQGQGAEAFF.